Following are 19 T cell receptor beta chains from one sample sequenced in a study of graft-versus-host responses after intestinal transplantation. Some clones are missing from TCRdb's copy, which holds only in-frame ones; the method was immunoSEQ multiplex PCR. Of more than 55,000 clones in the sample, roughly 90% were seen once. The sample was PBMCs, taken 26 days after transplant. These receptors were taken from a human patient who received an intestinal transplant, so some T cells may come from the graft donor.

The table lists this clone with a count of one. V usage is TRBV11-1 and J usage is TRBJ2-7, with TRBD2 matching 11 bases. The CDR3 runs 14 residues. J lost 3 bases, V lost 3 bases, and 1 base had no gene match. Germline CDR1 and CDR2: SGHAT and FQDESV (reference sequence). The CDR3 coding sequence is TGTGCCAGCAGCTTTACTAGCGGGGGCTACGAGCAGTACGTC. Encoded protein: CASSFTSGGYEQYV.

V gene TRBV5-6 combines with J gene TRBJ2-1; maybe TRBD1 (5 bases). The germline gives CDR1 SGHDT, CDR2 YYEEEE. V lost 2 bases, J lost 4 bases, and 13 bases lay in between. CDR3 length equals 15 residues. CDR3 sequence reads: CASSLDRGKYNEQFF. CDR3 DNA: TGTGCCAGCAGCTTAGATAGGGGAAAGTACAATGAGCAGTTCTTC.

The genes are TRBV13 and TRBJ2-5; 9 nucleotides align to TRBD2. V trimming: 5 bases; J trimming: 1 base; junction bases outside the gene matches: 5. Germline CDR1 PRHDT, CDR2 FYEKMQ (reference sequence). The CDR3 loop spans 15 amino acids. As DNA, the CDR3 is TGTGCCAGCAGCCGTCTAGCGGGAAGCCAAGAGACCCAGTACTTC. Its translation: CASSRLAGSQETQYF. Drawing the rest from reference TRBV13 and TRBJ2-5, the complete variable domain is AAGVIQSPRHLIKEKRETATLKCYPIPRHDTVYWYQQGPGQDPQFLISFYEKMQSDKGSIPDRFSAQQFSDYHSELNMSSLELGDSALYFCASSRLAGSQETQYFGPGTRLLVL.

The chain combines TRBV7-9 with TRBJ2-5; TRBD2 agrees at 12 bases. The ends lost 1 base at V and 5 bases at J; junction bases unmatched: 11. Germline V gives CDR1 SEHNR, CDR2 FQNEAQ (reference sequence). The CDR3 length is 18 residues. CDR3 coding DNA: TGTGCCAGCAGCTTAGTACCGACGAGACTAGCGGGGGTGGAGACCCAGTACTTC. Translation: CASSLVPTRLAGVETQYF.

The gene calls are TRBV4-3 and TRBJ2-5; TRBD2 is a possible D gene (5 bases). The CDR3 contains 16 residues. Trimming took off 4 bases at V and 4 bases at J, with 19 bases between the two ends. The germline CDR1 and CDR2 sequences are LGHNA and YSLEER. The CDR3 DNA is TGCGCCAGCAGCCGACTAATTACTAATCTCGGAGAGACCCAGTACTTC. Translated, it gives CASSRLITNLGETQYF.

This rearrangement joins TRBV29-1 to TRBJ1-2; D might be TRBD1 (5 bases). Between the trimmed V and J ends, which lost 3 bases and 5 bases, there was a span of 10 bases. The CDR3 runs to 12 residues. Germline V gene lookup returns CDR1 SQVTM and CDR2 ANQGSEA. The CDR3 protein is CSVDREGYGYTF. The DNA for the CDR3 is TGCAGCGTTGACCGGGAGGGGTATGGCTACACCTTC.

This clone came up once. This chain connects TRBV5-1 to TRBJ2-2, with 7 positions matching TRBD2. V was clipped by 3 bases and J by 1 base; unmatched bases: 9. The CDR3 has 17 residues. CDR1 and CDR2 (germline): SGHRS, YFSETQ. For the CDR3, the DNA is TGCGCCAGCAGCTGGGGGAGGGGAATACGGAACACCGGGGAGCTGTTTTTT. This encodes CASSWGRGIRNTGELFF.

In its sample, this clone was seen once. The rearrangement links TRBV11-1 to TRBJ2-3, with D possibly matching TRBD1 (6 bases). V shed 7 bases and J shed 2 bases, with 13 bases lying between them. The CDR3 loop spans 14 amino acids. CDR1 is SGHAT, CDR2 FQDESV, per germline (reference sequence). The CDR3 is CASTSDSATDTQYF. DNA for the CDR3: TGTGCCAGCACCTCGGACAGCGCCACAGATACGCAGTATTTT.

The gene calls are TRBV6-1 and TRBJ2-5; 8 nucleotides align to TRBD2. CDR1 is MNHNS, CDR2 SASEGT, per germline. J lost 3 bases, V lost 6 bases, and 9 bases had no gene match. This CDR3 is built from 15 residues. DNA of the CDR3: TGTGCCAGCAGCCCAACAGCGGGGGTGGAAGAGACCCAGTACTTC. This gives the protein CASSPTAGVEETQYF.

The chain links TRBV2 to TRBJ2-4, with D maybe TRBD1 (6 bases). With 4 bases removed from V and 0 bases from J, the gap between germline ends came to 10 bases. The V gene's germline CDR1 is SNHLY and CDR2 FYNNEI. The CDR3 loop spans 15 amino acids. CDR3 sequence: CASSAGVLAKNIQYF. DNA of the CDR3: TGTGCCAGCAGTGCAGGGGTGCTAGCCAAAAACATTCAGTACTTC. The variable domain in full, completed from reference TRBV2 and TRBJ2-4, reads EPEVTQTPSHQVTQMGQEVILRCVPISNHLYFYWYRQILGQKVEFLVSFYNNEISEKSEIFDDQFSVERPDGSNFTLKIRSTKLEDSAMYFCASSAGVLAKNIQYFGAGTRLSVL.

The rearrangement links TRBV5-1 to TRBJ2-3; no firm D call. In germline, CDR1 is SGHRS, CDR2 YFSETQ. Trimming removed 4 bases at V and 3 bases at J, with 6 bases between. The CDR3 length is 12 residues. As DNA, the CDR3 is TGCGCCAGCAGCGAGGAGACAGATACGCAGTATTTT. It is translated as CASSEETDTQYF.

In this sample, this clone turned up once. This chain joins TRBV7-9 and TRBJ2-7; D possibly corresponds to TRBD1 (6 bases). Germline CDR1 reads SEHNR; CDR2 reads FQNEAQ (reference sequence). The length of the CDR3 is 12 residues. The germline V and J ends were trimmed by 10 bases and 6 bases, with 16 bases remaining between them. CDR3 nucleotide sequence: TGTGCCATAGGTACAGGGCTTGGCGAGCAGTACGTC. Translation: CAIGTGLGEQYV.

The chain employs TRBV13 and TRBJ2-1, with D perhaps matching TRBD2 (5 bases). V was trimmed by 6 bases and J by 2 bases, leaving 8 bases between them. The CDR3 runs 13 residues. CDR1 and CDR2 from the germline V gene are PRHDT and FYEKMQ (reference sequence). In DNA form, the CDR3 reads TGTGCCAGCAGGAGGGTCGCCTACAATGAGCAGTTCTTC. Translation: CASRRVAYNEQFF.

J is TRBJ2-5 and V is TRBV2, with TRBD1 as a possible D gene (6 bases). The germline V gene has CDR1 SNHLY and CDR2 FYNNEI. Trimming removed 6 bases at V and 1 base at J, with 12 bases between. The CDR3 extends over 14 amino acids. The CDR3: CASSYDRFQETQYF. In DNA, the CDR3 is TGTGCCAGCAGCTACGACAGGTTCCAAGAGACCCAGTACTTC.

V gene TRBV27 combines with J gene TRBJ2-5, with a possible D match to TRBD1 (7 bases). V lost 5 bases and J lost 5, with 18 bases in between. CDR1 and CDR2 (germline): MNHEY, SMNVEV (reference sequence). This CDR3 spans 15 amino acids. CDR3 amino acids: CASSGRTGGGETQYF. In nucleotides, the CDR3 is TGTGCCAGCAGTGGAAGGACAGGAGGGGGGGAGACCCAGTACTTC.

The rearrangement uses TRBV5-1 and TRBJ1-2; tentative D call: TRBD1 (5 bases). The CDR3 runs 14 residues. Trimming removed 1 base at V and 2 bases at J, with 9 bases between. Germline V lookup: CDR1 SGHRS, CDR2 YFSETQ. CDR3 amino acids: CASSLQGLNYGYTF. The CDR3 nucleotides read TGCGCCAGCAGCTTGCAGGGACTCAACTATGGCTACACCTTC.

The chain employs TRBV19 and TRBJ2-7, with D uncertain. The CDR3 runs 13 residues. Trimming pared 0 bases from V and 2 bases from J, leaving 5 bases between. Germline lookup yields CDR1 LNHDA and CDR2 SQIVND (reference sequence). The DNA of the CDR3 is TGTGCCAGTAGTATAGACAGGACCTACGAGCAGTACTTC. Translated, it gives CASSIDRTYEQYF.

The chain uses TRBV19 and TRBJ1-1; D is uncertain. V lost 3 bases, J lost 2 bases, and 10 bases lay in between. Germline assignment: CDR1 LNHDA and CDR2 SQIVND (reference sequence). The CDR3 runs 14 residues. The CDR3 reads CASSMGAENTEAFF. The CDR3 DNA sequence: TGTGCCAGTAGTATGGGAGCAGAAAACACTGAAGCTTTCTTT.

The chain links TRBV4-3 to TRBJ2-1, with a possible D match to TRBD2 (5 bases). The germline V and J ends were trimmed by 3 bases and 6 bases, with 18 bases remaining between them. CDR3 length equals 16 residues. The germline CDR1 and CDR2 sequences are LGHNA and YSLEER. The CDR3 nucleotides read TGCGCCAGCAGCCAGACCACTATCAGGACTGGCAATGAGCAGTTCTTC. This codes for CASSQTTIRTGNEQFF.